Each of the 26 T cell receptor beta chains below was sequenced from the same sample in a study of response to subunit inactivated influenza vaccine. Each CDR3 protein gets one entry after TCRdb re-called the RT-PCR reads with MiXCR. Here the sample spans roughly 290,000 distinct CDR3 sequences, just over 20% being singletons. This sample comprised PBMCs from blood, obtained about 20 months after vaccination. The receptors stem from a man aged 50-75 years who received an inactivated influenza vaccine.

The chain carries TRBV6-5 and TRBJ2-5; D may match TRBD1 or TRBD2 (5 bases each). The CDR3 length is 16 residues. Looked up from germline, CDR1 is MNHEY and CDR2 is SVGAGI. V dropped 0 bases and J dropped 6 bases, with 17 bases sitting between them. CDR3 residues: CASSYSIGTPGKTQYF. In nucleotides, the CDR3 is TGTGCCAGCAGTTACTCGATAGGGACCCCTGGAAAGACCCAGTACTTC.

The DNA for the CDR3 is TGTGCCAGCAGTTCCCCAGGTTTGGCCGGGGCCAACGTCCTGACTTTC. Protein product: CASSSPGLAGANVLTF. The gene calls are TRBV2 and TRBJ2-6; D unresolved. Germline V lookup: CDR1 SNHLY, CDR2 FYNNEI. The CDR3 sequence is 16 residues long. Trimming removed 5 bases from V and 4 bases from J, with 15 bases in between.

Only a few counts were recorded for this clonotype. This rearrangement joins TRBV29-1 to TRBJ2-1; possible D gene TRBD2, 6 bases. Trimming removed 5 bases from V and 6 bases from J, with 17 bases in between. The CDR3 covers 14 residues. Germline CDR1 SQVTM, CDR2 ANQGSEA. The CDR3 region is CSVLLGLAINEQFF. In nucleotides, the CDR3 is TGCAGCGTTCTACTAGGGCTAGCGATCAATGAGCAGTTCTTC.

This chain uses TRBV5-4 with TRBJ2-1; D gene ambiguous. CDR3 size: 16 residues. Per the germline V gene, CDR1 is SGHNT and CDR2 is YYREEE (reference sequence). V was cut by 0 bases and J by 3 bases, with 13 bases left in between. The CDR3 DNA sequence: TGTGCCAGCAGCTTGGACGGTACTGGGTACTACAATGAGCAGTTCTTC. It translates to CASSLDGTGYYNEQFF.

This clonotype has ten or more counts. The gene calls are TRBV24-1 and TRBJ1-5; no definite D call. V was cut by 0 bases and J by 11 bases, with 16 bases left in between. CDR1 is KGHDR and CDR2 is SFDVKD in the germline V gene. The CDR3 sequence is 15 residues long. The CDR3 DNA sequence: TGTGCCACCAGTGATTTGGATCATCCCAAATGGGCCCAGCATTTT. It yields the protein CATSDLDHPKWAQHF.

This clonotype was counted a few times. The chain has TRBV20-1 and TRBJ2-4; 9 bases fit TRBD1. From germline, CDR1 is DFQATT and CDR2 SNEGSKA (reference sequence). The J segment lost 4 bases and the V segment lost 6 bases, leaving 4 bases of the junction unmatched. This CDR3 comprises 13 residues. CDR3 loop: CSAQGTGKNIQYF. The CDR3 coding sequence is TGCAGTGCCCAAGGGACAGGGAAAAACATTCAGTACTTC.

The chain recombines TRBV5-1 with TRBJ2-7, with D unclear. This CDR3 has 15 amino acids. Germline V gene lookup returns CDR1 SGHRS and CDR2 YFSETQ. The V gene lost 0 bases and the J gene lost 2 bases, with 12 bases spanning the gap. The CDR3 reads CASSLDTTPAYEQYF. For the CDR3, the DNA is TGCGCCAGCAGCTTGGATACCACCCCTGCCTACGAGCAGTACTTC.

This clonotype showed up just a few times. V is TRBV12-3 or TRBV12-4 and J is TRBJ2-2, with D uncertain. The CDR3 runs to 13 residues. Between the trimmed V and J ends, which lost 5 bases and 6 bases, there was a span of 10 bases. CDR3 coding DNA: TGTGCCAGCAGTCACTGGTCTCCCGGGGAGCTGTTTTTT. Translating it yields CASSHWSPGELFF.

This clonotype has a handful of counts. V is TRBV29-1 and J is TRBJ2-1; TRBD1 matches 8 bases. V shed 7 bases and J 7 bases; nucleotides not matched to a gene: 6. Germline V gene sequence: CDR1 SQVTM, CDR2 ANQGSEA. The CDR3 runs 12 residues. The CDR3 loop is CSAQGALNEQFF. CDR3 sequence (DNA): TGCAGCGCTCAGGGGGCTTTGAATGAGCAGTTCTTC.

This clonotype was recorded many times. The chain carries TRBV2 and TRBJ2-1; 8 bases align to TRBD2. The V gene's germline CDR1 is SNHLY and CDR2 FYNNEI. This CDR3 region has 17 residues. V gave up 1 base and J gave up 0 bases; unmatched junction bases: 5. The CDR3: CASSEVLAESSYNEQFF. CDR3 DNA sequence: TGTGCCAGCAGTGAAGTACTAGCGGAAAGCTCCTACAATGAGCAGTTCTTC.

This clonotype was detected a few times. CDR3 sequence reads: CASSRDRGLEQYF. CDR3 sequence (DNA): TGTGCCAGTAGTAGGGACAGGGGGCTCGAGCAGTACTTC. The genes are TRBV19 and TRBJ2-7, with 12 bases matching TRBD1. The germline gives CDR1 LNHDA, CDR2 SQIVND (reference sequence). V shed 4 bases and J 6 bases; nucleotides not matched to a gene: 1. This CDR3 spans 13 amino acids.

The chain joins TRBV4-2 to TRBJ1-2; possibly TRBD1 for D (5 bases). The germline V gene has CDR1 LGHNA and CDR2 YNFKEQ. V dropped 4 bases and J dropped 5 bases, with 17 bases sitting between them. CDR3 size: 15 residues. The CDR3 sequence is CASSLGRRGLYGYTF. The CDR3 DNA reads TGTGCCAGCAGCCTCGGGAGGCGGGGACTATATGGCTACACCTTC.

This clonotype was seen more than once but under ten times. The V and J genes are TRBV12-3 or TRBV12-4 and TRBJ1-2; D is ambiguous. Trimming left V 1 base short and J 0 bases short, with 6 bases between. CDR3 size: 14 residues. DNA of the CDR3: TGTGCCAGCAGTTTAGGCAGATCTAACTATGGCTACACCTTC. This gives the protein CASSLGRSNYGYTF.

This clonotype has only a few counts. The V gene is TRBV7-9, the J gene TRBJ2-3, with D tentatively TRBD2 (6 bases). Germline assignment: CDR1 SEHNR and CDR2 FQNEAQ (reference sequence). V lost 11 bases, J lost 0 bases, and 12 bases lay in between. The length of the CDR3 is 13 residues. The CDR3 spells CAAGGRSTDTQYF. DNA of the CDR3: TGTGCCGCTGGGGGGAGAAGCACAGATACGCAGTATTTT.

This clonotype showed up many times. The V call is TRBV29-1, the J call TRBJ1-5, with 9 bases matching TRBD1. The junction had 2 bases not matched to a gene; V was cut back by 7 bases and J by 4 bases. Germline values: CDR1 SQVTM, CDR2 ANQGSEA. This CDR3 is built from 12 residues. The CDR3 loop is CSAGTGNQPQHF. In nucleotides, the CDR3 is TGCAGCGCCGGGACAGGGAATCAGCCCCAGCATTTT.

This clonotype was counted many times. In DNA form, the CDR3 reads TGTGCCAGCAGTATCGGGACTTGGGGCTACGAGCAGTACTTC. This gives the protein CASSIGTWGYEQYF. This chain links TRBV12-3 or TRBV12-4 with TRBJ2-7; the D gene is possibly TRBD2 (6 bases). V dropped 5 bases and J dropped 3 bases, with 14 bases sitting between them. This CDR3 is built from 14 residues.

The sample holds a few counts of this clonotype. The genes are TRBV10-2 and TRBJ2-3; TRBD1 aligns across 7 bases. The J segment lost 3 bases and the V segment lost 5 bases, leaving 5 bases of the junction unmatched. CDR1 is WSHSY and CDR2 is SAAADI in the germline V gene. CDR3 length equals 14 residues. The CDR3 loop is CASSNRGSTDTQYF. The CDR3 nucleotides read TGCGCCAGCAGTAACAGGGGATCAACAGATACGCAGTATTTT.

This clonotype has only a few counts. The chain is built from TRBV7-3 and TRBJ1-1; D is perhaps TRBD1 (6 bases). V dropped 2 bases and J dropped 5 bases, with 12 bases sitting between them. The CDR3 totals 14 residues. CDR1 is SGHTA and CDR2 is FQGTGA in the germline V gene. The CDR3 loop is CASSLVGGLTEAFF. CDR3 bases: TGTGCCAGCAGCTTAGTAGGGGGGTTGACTGAAGCTTTCTTT.

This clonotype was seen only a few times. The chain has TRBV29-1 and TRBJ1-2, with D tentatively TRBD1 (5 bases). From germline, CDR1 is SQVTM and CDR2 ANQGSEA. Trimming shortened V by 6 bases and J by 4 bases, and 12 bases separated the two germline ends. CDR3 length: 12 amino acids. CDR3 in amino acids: CSVADRAYGYTF. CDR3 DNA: TGCAGCGTGGCCGACAGAGCCTATGGCTACACCTTC.

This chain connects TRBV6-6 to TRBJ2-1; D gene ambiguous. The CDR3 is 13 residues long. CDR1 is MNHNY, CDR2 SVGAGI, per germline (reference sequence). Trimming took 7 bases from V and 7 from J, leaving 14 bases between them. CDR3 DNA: TGTGCCAGCACCCCATTGGGTGTTAATGAGCAGTTCTTC. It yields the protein CASTPLGVNEQFF.

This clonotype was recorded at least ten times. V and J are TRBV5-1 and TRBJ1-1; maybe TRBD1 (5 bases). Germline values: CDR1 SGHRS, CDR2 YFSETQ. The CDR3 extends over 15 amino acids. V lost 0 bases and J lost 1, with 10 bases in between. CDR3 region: CASSLGGRRNTEAFF. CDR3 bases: TGCGCCAGCAGCTTGGGGGGACGGCGGAACACTGAAGCTTTCTTT.

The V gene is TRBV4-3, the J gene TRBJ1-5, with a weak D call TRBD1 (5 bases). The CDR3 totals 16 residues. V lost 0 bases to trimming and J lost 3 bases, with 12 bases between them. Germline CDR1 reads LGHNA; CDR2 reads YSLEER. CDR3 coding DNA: TGCGCCAGCAGCCAAGATCGGCCAGGGAACAATCAGCCCCAGCATTTT. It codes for CASSQDRPGNNQPQHF.

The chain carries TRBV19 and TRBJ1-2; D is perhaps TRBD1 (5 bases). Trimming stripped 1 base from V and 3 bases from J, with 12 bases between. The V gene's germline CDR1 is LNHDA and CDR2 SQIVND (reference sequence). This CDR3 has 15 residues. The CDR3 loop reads CASSIVSGADYGYTF. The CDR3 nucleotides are TGTGCCAGTAGTATAGTCTCCGGGGCGGACTATGGCTACACCTTC.

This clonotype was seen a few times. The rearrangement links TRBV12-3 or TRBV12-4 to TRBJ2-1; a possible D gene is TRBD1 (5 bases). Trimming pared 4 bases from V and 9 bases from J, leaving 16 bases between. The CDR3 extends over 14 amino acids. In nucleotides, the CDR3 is TGTGCCAGCAGTTCAGGGTTTGCGCCTCGTGAGCAGTTCTTC. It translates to CASSSGFAPREQFF.

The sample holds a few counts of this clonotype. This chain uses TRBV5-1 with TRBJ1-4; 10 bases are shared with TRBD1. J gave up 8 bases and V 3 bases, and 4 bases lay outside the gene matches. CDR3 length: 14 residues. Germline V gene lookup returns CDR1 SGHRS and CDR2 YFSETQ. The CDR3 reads CASSSGTGAEKLFF. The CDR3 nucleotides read TGCGCCAGCAGCTCCGGGACAGGGGCCGAAAAACTGTTTTTT.

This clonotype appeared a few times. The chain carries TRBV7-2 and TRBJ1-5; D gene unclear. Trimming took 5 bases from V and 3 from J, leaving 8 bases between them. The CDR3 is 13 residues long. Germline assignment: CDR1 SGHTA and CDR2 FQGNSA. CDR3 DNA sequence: TGTGCCAGCAGCCCTAAATCCAATCAGCCCCAGCATTTT. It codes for CASSPKSNQPQHF.